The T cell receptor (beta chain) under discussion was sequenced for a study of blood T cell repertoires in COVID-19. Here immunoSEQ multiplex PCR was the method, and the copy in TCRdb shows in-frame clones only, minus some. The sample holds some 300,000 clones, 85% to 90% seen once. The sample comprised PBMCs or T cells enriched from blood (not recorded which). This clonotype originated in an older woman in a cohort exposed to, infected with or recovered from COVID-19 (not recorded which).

The DNA for the CDR3 is TGCGCCAGCAGCTCGGAGATCCTTAAAGATGGCTACACCTTC. This sequence encodes CASSSEILKDGYTF. The V call is TRBV5-1, the J call TRBJ1-2; D ambiguous. V was shortened by 3 bases and J by 6 bases, with 15 bases between the two germline ends. This CDR3 has 14 amino acids. Germline CDR1 and CDR2: SGHRS and YFSETQ. Filled out from reference TRBV5-1 and TRBJ1-2, the complete variable domain reads KAGVTQTPRYLIKTRGQQVTLSCSPISGHRSVSWYQQTPGQGLQFLFEYFSETQRNKGNFPGRFSGRQFSNSRSEMNVSTLELGDSALYLCASSSEILKDGYTFGSGTRLTVV.